This TCR beta chain appears in the sequencing data of a study of blood T cell repertoires in COVID-19. Study-level information: From the United States, Italy and Spain came samples of acute and convalescent COVID-19.

Trimming pared 2 bases from V and 7 bases from J, leaving 11 bases between. The CDR3 is 12 amino acids. Germline-derived CDR1 and CDR2 are GTSNPN and SVGIG (reference sequence). TCRdb keeps only in-frame clones here, not all; method: immunoSEQ multiplex PCR. The data show over 90,000 clones, around 90% seen once. This chain links TRBV30 with TRBJ1-1, with D perhaps matching TRBD1 (6 bases). Sequenced: peripheral blood. This TCR was recovered from a human donor in a cohort sampled during active COVID-19. The CDR3 coding sequence is TGTGCCTGGAGTCTGGCAGGGGATGAAGCTTTCTTT. It translates to CAWSLAGDEAFF.